This T cell receptor beta chain was retrieved from a study of CD8+ T cells in alopecia areata. In the case of this clone: Its antigen is unknown.

Germline CDR1 MNHEY, CDR2 SMNVEV (reference sequence). CDR3 length equals 14 residues. Trimming removed 2 bases from V and 2 bases from J, with 9 bases in between. It was cDNA, reverse transcribed from extracted RNA, that served as the sequencing template. The repertoire was sequenced with immunoSEQ multiplex PCR; TCRdb's copy has only in-frame clones and lacks some. There are some 99,000 clones in the sample; around two fifths occur only once, and almost 0.8% lies in the top ten. Sorting of CD4+ and CD8+ T cells was performed on PBMCs. Study-wide results and limits: Clonality in lesional scalp, especially alopecia totalis/universalis, exceeded that of normal scalp.

The rearrangement links TRBV27 to TRBJ2-5, with D possibly matching TRBD1 (6 bases). The source material was CD4+ T cells sorted from blood. The sequence derives from a human donor with alopecia areata. The CDR3 DNA follows: TGTGCCAGCAGTTTAGTGGGGGCTCAAGAGACCCAGTACTTC. It encodes CASSLVGAQETQYF.